Listed here are 28 T cell receptor beta chains from one sample, sequenced in a study of T cell changes during pregnancy in multiple sclerosis. The data were produced by immunoSEQ multiplex PCR, yet TCRdb's version contains in-frame clones alone and is incomplete. Of tens of thousands of clones in the sample, over 80% are singletons; the top ten hold around 2.9%. The input for sequencing was CD8+ T cells from peripheral blood mononuclear cells, taken in the third trimester of pregnancy. The receptors come from a female donor in good health, enrolled as a control in a pregnancy study.

The rearrangement links TRBV11-2 to TRBJ1-2; weak D call: TRBD1 (6 bases). The CDR3 runs to 14 residues. V lost 5 bases, J lost 4 bases, and 14 bases lay in between. Germline values: CDR1 SGHAT, CDR2 FQNNGV. CDR3 sequence: CASSNIQGSYGYTF. CDR3 DNA sequence: TGTGCCAGCAGCAACATCCAGGGGAGCTATGGCTACACCTTC.

This chain links TRBV9 with TRBJ2-5; 13 bases are shared with TRBD2. There are 16 residues in the CDR3. Germline-derived CDR1 and CDR2 are SGDLS and YYNGEE. The ends lost 3 bases at V and 4 bases at J; junction bases unmatched: 6. The DNA of the CDR3 is TGTGCCAGCAGCGGCGAACTAGCGGGGGGGCTAGAGACCCAGTACTTC. Encoded protein: CASSGELAGGLETQYF.

This clone has a single count. The chain couples TRBV5-1 to TRBJ2-3; weak D call: TRBD1 (6 bases). V was shortened by 0 bases and J by 2 bases, with 7 bases between the two germline ends. Germline V lookup: CDR1 SGHRS, CDR2 YFSETQ. This CDR3 region has 14 residues. In nucleotides, the CDR3 is TGCGCCAGCAGCTTGGAGGGGGACACAGATACGCAGTATTTT. It translates to CASSLEGDTDTQYF.

This chain links TRBV27 with TRBJ2-5; 11 bases align to TRBD2. This CDR3 contains 18 residues. After removal of 6 bases from V and 1 base from J, the junction contained 13 bases not matched to a gene. The germline V gene encodes CDR1 MNHEY and CDR2 SMNVEV (reference sequence). As DNA, the CDR3 is TGTGCCAGCAGACAACGATATACGGGACTAGCGGTCCAAGAGACCCAGTACTTC. Translation: CASRQRYTGLAVQETQYF.

This rearrangement joins TRBV7-6 to TRBJ1-3; possibly TRBD1 for D (6 bases). The CDR3 extends over 15 amino acids. Germline V gene sequence: CDR1 SGHVS, CDR2 FNYEAQ. Trimming stripped 5 bases from V and 0 bases from J, with 11 bases between. The CDR3 sequence is CASSPDRPSGNTIYF. The CDR3 nucleotides are TGTGCCAGCAGCCCCGACAGGCCCTCTGGAAACACCATATATTTT.

V and J are TRBV9 and TRBJ2-7, with 7 bases aligning to TRBD2. The CDR3 runs to 17 residues. Trimming removed 0 bases from V and 6 bases from J; junction bases left unmatched: 15. Germline values: CDR1 SGDLS, CDR2 YYNGEE. Written as DNA, the CDR3 is TGTGCCAGCAGCGTAGGGGGGACTATCGGATCAACGTTCGAGCAGTACTTC. The encoded protein is CASSVGGTIGSTFEQYF.

This rearrangement joins TRBV2 to TRBJ2-5; no clear D. The CDR3 is 15 residues long. V lost 2 bases to trimming and J lost 2 bases, with 12 bases between them. Per germline, CDR1 SNHLY and CDR2 FYNNEI. The CDR3 DNA sequence: TGTGCCAGCAGTGAATCTCCTTCTCTACAAGAGACCCAGTACTTC. As protein: CASSESPSLQETQYF.

This clone was found once. Other DNA sequences of this sample code for an identical CDR3. The chain has TRBV9 and TRBJ2-7; 10 bases match TRBD2. The germline V gene has CDR1 SGDLS and CDR2 YYNGEE. V dropped 0 bases and J dropped 1; count of bases not matched to a gene: 1. The CDR3 is made up of 15 amino acids. The CDR3 region is CASSVGSGGSYEQYF. CDR3 in DNA: TGTGCCAGCAGCGTAGGTAGCGGGGGGTCCTACGAGCAGTACTTC. The full variable domain, rest sourced from reference TRBV9 and TRBJ2-7, is DSGVTQTPKHLITATGQRVTLRCSPRSGDLSVYWYQQSLDQGLQFLIQYYNGEERAKGNILERFSAQQFPDLHSELNLSSLELGDSALYFCASSVGSGGSYEQYFGPGTRLTVT.

The rearrangement uses TRBV7-9 and TRBJ1-1; maybe TRBD1 (5 bases). This CDR3 comprises 17 residues. Germline CDR1 SEHNR, CDR2 FQNEAQ (reference sequence). The V and J ends lost 1 base and 1 base respectively, with 16 bases between them. In DNA, the CDR3 is TGTGCCAGCAGCTTAGTCGGATCGGGGACTAAGAACACTGAAGCTTTCTTT. Translation gives CASSLVGSGTKNTEAFF.

The J gene is TRBJ1-1, the V gene TRBV2; D remains ambiguous. The germline V gene has CDR1 SNHLY and CDR2 FYNNEI. The CDR3 extends over 14 amino acids. The V and J ends lost 3 bases and 0 bases respectively, with 8 bases between them. CDR3 in DNA: TGTGCCAGCAGTGACGGGAGGATGAACACTGAAGCTTTCTTT. Its translation is CASSDGRMNTEAFF.

The chain is built from TRBV6-5 and TRBJ1-5, with TRBD1 matching over 7 bases. Germline lookup yields CDR1 MNHEY and CDR2 SVGAGI. V shed 6 bases, J shed 2 bases, and the junction held 7 bases outside the gene matches. The CDR3 is made up of 15 amino acids. The DNA for the CDR3 is TGTGCCAGCAGCCCCGGACAGGAGGGCAATCAGCCCCAGCATTTT. Protein product: CASSPGQEGNQPQHF.

J is TRBJ1-5 and V is TRBV4-1; 10 nucleotides align to TRBD1. V was clipped by 0 bases and J by 2 bases; unmatched bases: 1. Germline V lookup: CDR1 MGHRA, CDR2 YSYEKL. There are 16 residues in the CDR3. The CDR3 DNA sequence: TGCGCCAGCAGCCAAGATGGGACAGGGGGCAATCAGCCCCAGCATTTT. Protein: CASSQDGTGGNQPQHF.

The chain recombines TRBV5-6 with TRBJ2-4, with a tentative D call TRBD2 (6 bases). The V gene lost 2 bases and the J gene lost 9 bases, with 15 bases spanning the gap. CDR3 length: 14 residues. Germline V CDR1 and CDR2: SGHDT, YYEEEE. The CDR3 DNA reads TGTGCCAGCAGCTTTTCGTTTGAGGGAGGCATTCAGTACTTC. Translation: CASSFSFEGGIQYF.

V gene TRBV7-2 combines with J gene TRBJ1-2; D uncertain. CDR3 length equals 16 residues. Trimming pared 2 bases from V and 5 bases from J, leaving 18 bases between. Per germline, CDR1 SGHTA and CDR2 FQGNSA. As DNA, the CDR3 is TGTGCCAGCAGCTTATGGCCACCCCTTCCCCTTTATGGCTACACCTTC. Translated, it gives CASSLWPPLPLYGYTF.

The V and J genes are TRBV4-2 and TRBJ2-1; 7 positions agree with TRBD2. The CDR3 spans 14 residues. Germline CDR1 LGHNA, CDR2 YNFKEQ. After removal of 1 base from V and 10 bases from J, the junction contained 7 bases not matched to a gene. The CDR3 protein is CASSQGLREEEQFF. CDR3 DNA sequence: TGTGCCAGCAGCCAAGGGCTCCGGGAGGAGGAGCAGTTCTTC.

This chain links TRBV19 with TRBJ2-2, with a tentative D call TRBD2 (6 bases). Germline V gene data show CDR1 as LNHDA and CDR2 as SQIVND (reference sequence). V was cut by 5 bases and J by 7 bases, with 14 bases left in between. The CDR3 is made up of 14 amino acids. The CDR3 sequence: CASSSLASNGELFF. The CDR3 coding sequence is TGTGCCAGTAGTTCGCTAGCGTCGAACGGGGAGCTGTTTTTT. The whole variable domain, remainder taken from reference TRBV19 and TRBJ2-2, is DGGITQSPKYLFRKEGQNVTLSCEQNLNHDAMYWYRQDPGQGLRLIYYSQIVNDFQKGDIAEGYSVSREKKESFPLTVTSAQKNPTAFYLCASSSLASNGELFFGEGSRLTVL.

This sequence joins TRBV11-1 and TRBJ2-1; 8 bases map to TRBD2. CDR1 is SGHAT, CDR2 FQDESV, per germline (reference sequence). Trimming at V came to 2 bases and at J to 7 bases, leaving 4 bases not matched to a gene. There are 14 residues in the CDR3. CDR3 nucleotide sequence: TGTGCCAGCAGCTTACCCCGGGAGGGAAATGAGCAGTTCTTC. This translates into CASSLPREGNEQFF.

This clone is medium-sized in the sample. V gene TRBV30 combines with J gene TRBJ1-6; 11 bases line up with TRBD1. Trimming removed 3 bases from V and 7 bases from J; junction bases left unmatched: 11. The CDR3 is 17 amino acids. Germline V gene data show CDR1 as GTSNPN and CDR2 as SVGIG (reference sequence). The CDR3 bases are TGTGCCTGGAGGGACCCTTGGACAGGGGGCTGGAATTCACCCCTCCACTTT. It codes for CAWRDPWTGGWNSPLHF.

The chain has TRBV27 and TRBJ2-7; weak D call: TRBD1 (7 bases). Between the trimmed V and J ends, which lost 2 bases and 5 bases, there was a span of 16 bases. This CDR3 has 15 residues. Germline V gives CDR1 MNHEY, CDR2 SMNVEV (reference sequence). CDR3 sequence (DNA): TGTGCCAGCAGTTTAGGAGGGGGCCTTGATGACGAGCAGTACTTC. This sequence encodes CASSLGGGLDDEQYF.

The chain recombines TRBV30 with TRBJ2-7; 7 bases agree with TRBD2. Germline loops: CDR1 GTSNPN, CDR2 SVGIG (reference sequence). The CDR3 has 14 residues. Germline trimming cut 3 bases from V and 2 bases from J; bases unmatched to any gene: 7. This CDR3 is CAWSLASGTYEQYF. DNA for the CDR3: TGTGCCTGGAGCCTAGCTAGCGGTACCTACGAGCAGTACTTC.

The V call is TRBV29-1, the J call TRBJ2-3, with 9 bases that match TRBD1. CDR3 length: 12 amino acids. Germline lookup yields CDR1 SQVTM and CDR2 ANQGSEA. With V trimmed by 6 bases and J by 6 bases, 4 bases remained unmatched. The CDR3 sequence is CSVDRGQDTQYF. The CDR3 bases are TGCAGCGTGGACAGGGGACAGGATACGCAGTATTTT.

The rearrangement links TRBV5-1 to TRBJ1-1; a weak D match, TRBD1 (6 bases). V was pared by 4 bases and J by 3 bases, with 16 bases between. Per the germline V gene, CDR1 is SGHRS and CDR2 is YFSETQ. The CDR3 consists of 15 residues. This CDR3 is CASSSAGQQDTEAFF. The DNA for the CDR3 is TGCGCCAGCAGCAGTGCCGGACAGCAAGACACTGAAGCTTTCTTT. Supplemented by reference TRBV5-1 and TRBJ1-1, the full variable domain reads KAGVTQTPRYLIKTRGQQVTLSCSPISGHRSVSWYQQTPGQGLQFLFEYFSETQRNKGNFPGRFSGRQFSNSRSEMNVSTLELGDSALYLCASSSAGQQDTEAFFGQGTRLTVV.

This chain connects TRBV4-1 to TRBJ1-2; D is undetermined. The CDR3 has 13 amino acids. Looked up from germline, CDR1 is MGHRA and CDR2 is YSYEKL. V was clipped by 1 base and J by 4 bases, with 7 bases between them. CDR3 loop: CASSQGAGYGYTF. The CDR3 nucleotides read TGCGCCAGCAGCCAAGGAGCAGGCTATGGCTACACCTTC.

The CDR3 DNA follows: TGCGCCAGCAGCCAAGGAAGAGGGGGACGTAACATTCAGTACTTC. The encoded protein is CASSQGRGGRNIQYF. V is TRBV4-3 and J is TRBJ2-4, with TRBD1 as a possible D gene (6 bases). The CDR3 is made up of 15 amino acids. V lost 1 base and J 7 bases, leaving 14 bases between the germline ends. Germline CDR1 LGHNA, CDR2 YSLEER.

The genes are TRBV13 and TRBJ2-7; TRBD2 matches at 8 bases. The germline V gene encodes CDR1 PRHDT and CDR2 FYEKMQ (reference sequence). The CDR3 runs to 14 residues. V trimming: 4 bases; J trimming: 2 bases; junction bases outside the gene matches: 4. The CDR3 coding sequence is TGTGCCAGCAGCTCGGGGGGGCGCGCCTACGAGCAGTACTTC. Protein sequence: CASSSGGRAYEQYF. The variable domain in full, completed from reference TRBV13 and TRBJ2-7, reads AAGVIQSPRHLIKEKRETATLKCYPIPRHDTVYWYQQGPGQDPQFLISFYEKMQSDKGSIPDRFSAQQFSDYHSELNMSSLELGDSALYFCASSSGGRAYEQYFGPGTRLTVT.

The J gene is TRBJ2-1, the V gene TRBV11-2; D gene ambiguous. CDR3 length equals 15 residues. Trimming pared 1 base from V and 3 bases from J, leaving 10 bases between. Per germline, CDR1 SGHAT and CDR2 FQNNGV. The CDR3 DNA sequence: TGTGCCAGCAGCTTAGGAGGAAGTAGCTACAATGAGCAGTTCTTC. It specifies CASSLGGSSYNEQFF.

V and J are TRBV4-1 and TRBJ2-3; 12 bases align to TRBD2. Germline V lookup: CDR1 MGHRA, CDR2 YSYEKL. Losses at the gene ends were 4 bases for V and 2 bases for J; bases not matched to a gene: 4. There are 16 residues in the CDR3. CDR3 in DNA: TGCGCCAGCAGCCTCCTAGCGGGGGGGCCCACAGATACGCAGTATTTT. It codes for CASSLLAGGPTDTQYF.

V gene TRBV7-8 combines with J gene TRBJ1-2, with D possibly TRBD1 on 6 matching bases. The germline V and J ends were trimmed by 7 bases and 0 bases, with 27 bases remaining between them. CDR1 and CDR2 from the germline V gene are SGHVS and FQNEAQ. The CDR3 runs 19 residues. The CDR3 here is CASTIGAGGPISANYGYTF. The DNA for the CDR3 is TGTGCCAGCACCATTGGGGCCGGGGGGCCAATATCAGCTAACTATGGCTACACCTTC.